The 5 T cell receptor beta chains below come from one sample, sequenced in a study of blood T cell repertoires in COVID-19. Data came from immunoSEQ multiplex PCR; TCRdb stores just in-frame clones and leaves some out. The profile covers over 200,000 clones, with around 80% appearing a single time and roughly 8.6% taken by the ten largest. The sequencing sample was made of peripheral blood. The receptor source for this set is a man in his forties or fifties with active or convalescent COVID-19.

Points on this clone: Other DNA sequences in this sample translate to the same CDR3. V is TRBV27 and J is TRBJ1-5, with no clear D. Germline V gene sequence: CDR1 MNHEY, CDR2 SMNVEV (reference sequence). The CDR3 loop spans 14 amino acids. V lost 0 bases and J 4 bases, leaving 7 bases between the germline ends. The CDR3 DNA reads as TGTGCCAGCAGTTTATCCGGCGGAAATCAGCCCCAGCATTTT. It is translated as CASSLSGGNQPQHF.

Here the CDR3 reads CASSQDYSGQETQYF. Here the CDR3 DNA reads TGTGCCAGCAGCCAAGATTATTCGGGACAGGAGACCCAGTACTTC. The J gene is TRBJ2-5, the V gene TRBV3-1 (or the pseudogene TRBV3-2); 7 positions match TRBD1. The trim removed 0 bases at V and 5 bases at J, leaving 6 bases unmatched. The CDR3 sequence is 15 residues long. The germline V gene encodes CDR1 LGHDT and CDR2 YNNKEL (reference sequence).

A few counts support this clone. The chain carries TRBV29-1 and TRBJ2-2, with D possibly TRBD2 on 5 matching bases. This CDR3 has 14 amino acids. Trimming took off 6 bases at V and 2 bases at J, with 13 bases between the two ends. Germline CDR1 SQVTM, CDR2 ANQGSEA. The CDR3 nucleotides are TGCAGCGTGGTCGGGGTCGGAAACACCGGGGAGCTGTTTTTT. Its translation is CSVVGVGNTGELFF.

The rearrangement joins TRBV27 to TRBJ1-1; D might be TRBD1 (6 bases). The germline V gene has CDR1 MNHEY and CDR2 SMNVEV (reference sequence). There are 14 residues in the CDR3. Trimming took 7 bases from V and 4 from J, leaving 16 bases between them. The DNA for the CDR3 is TGTGCCAGCACTACCGGTGGGGGCCTCACTGAAGCTTTCTTT. Translation gives CASTTGGGLTEAFF.

This clone has only a few counts. The chain couples TRBV2 to TRBJ1-2, with a tentative D call TRBD1 (5 bases). Germline V CDR1 and CDR2: SNHLY, FYNNEI. Between the trimmed V and J ends, which lost 6 bases and 5 bases, there was a span of 19 bases. The CDR3 has 15 amino acids. The CDR3 is CASSPGGGSLYGYTF. CDR3 coding DNA: TGTGCCAGCAGCCCGGGGGGTGGCAGCTTATATGGCTACACCTTC.